One T cell receptor beta chain is described in this entry. The protocol was immunoSEQ multiplex PCR, while the TCRdb copy is restricted to in-frame clones and leaves out a portion. The profile covers 70,000 to 95,000 clones, with about 90% appearing a single time and roughly 7% taken by the ten largest. No infections or other immune events were documented during collection. This entry is derived from a study of identifying expanded T cells in peripheral blood. The sequence was obtained from a person aged 18 to 70 in good health. Sequencing was performed on blood.

This chain's CDR3 is CASSEVRDQPQHF. CDR3 coding DNA: TGTGCCAGCAGTGAAGTGAGGGATCAGCCCCAGCATTTT. The chain is built from TRBV2 and TRBJ1-5; no clear D gene. V gave up 1 base and J gave up 5 bases, with 6 bases separating them. In germline, CDR1 is SNHLY, CDR2 FYNNEI. The CDR3 totals 13 residues.